This T cell receptor (beta chain) was recovered during a study of CD4 T cells in relation to SARS-CoV-2 and coronaviruses. Whole-study context: ViraFEST: roughly 10-day antigen culture of PBMCs, then TCR beta CDR3 sequencing. No peptide or an HIV-1 Nef peptide pool served as negative control.

Unexposed donor CD4+ T cells date from about 2011-2018, before the COVID-19 pandemic. The cells were cultured for 10 days before CD4+ T cells were isolated. Unexposed-donor CD4+ T cells were probed with SARS-CoV-2 S/N and four cold-coronavirus spikes, cells permitting. About 1.9 million PBMCs per well were cultured with around 9.2 IU/ml IL-2. Note on this clone: Antigen unknown.

V lost 3 bases, J lost 2 bases, and 4 bases stayed unmatched. CDR1 is KGHSH, CDR2 LQKENI, per germline. The CDR3 has 14 amino acids. TCRdb's copy holds only in-frame clones and misses some; the assay was immunoSEQ multiplex PCR. The table has 25,000 to 30,000 clones, 75% to 80% seen once. The origin of this receptor is a human donor in good health. The sequencing sample was made of CD4+ T cells from PBMCs, cultured in vitro. The V and J genes are TRBV18 and TRBJ2-7; 7 bases are a match to TRBD2. As DNA, the CDR3 is TGTGCCAGCTCACCTCTAGCGGTGGCCTACGAGCAGTACTTC. This encodes CASSPLAVAYEQYF.